This T cell receptor beta chain was found in a study of cytomegalovirus exposure and HLA in healthy donors. The CDR3 extends over 14 amino acids. V gave up 8 bases and J gave up 4 bases; unmatched junction bases: 8. Germline CDR1 reads MNHNS; CDR2 reads SASEGT. For this clone: The antigen is undetermined.

Study results and caveats: Later analysis suggested most CMV-associated TCR beta chains were HLA-restricted. Fewer N-insertions (relative to the approximately 700-donor mean) were reportedly seen in an Asian-associated ancestry cluster in a later analysis. Highly shared variants forming one cluster were likely a sequencing artifact. Productive status was seen about 87% or about 30% of the time for most TCR beta V segments in an earlier analysis.

Vbeta (60) and Jbeta (13) primers were used in the PCR. TCRdb keeps only in-frame clones here, not all; method: immunoSEQ multiplex PCR. Of some 160,000 clones in the sample, 79% were seen once. The origin of this receptor is a woman aged 40 to 50 in good health and CMV-seronegative. The sequencing input was PBMCs. This chain links TRBV6-1 with TRBJ1-2; 9 nucleotides line up with TRBD1. CDR3 DNA sequence: TGTGCCAGCGGGGAACAGGGGGCGTTCTATGGCTACACCTTC. Translating it yields CASGEQGAFYGYTF.